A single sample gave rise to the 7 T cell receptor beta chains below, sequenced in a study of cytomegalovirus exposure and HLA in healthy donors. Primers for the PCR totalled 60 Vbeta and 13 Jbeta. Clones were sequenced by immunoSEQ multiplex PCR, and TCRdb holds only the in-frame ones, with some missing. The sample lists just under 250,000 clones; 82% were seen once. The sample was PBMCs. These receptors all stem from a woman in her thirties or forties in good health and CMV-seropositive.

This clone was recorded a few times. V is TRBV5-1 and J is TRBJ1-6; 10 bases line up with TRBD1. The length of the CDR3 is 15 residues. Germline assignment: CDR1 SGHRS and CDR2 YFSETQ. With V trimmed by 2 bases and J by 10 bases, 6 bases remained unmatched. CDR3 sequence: CASSFGQGVWSPLHF. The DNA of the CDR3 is TGCGCCAGCAGCTTTGGACAGGGGGTATGGTCACCCCTCCACTTT.

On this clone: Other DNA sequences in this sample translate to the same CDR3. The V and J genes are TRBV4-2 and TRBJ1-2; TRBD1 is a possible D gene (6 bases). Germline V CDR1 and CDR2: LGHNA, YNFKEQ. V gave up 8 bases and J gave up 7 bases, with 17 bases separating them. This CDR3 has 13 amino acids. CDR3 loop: CASGVTGGVGYTF. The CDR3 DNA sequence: TGTGCCAGCGGAGTTACGGGGGGCGTTGGCTACACCTTC.

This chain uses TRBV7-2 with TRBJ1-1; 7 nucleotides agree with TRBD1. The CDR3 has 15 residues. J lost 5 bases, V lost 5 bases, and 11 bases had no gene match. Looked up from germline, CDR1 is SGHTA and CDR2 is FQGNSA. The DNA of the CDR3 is TGTGCCAGCAGCCTCATAATGACAGGGATAACTGAAGCTTTCTTT. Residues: CASSLIMTGITEAFF.

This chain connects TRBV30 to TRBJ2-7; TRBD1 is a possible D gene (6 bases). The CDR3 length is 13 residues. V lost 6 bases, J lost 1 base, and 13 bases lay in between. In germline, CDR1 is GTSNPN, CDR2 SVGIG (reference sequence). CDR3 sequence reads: CACLTDSSYEQYF. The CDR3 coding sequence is TGTGCCTGCCTAACGGACAGTTCCTACGAGCAGTACTTC.

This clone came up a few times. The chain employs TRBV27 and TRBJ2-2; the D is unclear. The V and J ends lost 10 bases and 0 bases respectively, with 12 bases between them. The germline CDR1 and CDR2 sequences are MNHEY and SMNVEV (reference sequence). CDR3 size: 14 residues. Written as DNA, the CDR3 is TGTGCCACCTTAAAACAACCGAACACCGGGGAGCTGTTTTTT. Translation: CATLKQPNTGELFF.

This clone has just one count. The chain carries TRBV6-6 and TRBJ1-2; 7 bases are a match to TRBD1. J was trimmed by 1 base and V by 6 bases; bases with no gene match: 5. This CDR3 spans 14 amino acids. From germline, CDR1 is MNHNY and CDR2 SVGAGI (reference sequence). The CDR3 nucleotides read TGTGCCAGCAGACCGGGACAGAATAACTATGGCTACACCTTC. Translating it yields CASRPGQNNYGYTF.

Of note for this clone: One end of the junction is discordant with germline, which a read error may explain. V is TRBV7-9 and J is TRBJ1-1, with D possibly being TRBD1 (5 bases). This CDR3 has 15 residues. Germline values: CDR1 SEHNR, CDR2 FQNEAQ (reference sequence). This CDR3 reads CSSSLQVDRNTEAFF. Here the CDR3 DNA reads TGTTCCAGCAGCTTACAGGTCGACAGGAACACTGAAGCTTTCTTT.